The source of this T cell receptor beta chain is a study of T cells in Graves' hyperthyroidism and ophthalmopathy. The germline CDR1 and CDR2 sequences are SGHVS and FQNEAQ. Trimming stripped 1 base from V and 5 bases from J, with 14 bases between. The CDR3 has 15 residues. Ten or more counts support this clonotype. Amplified regions were TCR beta CDR3 sequences from RNA transcripts. HTBI primers were employed in a first-round RT-PCR of the TCR CDR3. One entry per CDR3 protein, called by TCRdb with MiXCR from the multiplex PCR reads. The profile covers about 400,000 distinct CDR3 sequences, with roughly an eighth appearing a single time and around 5.3% taken by the ten largest.

This TCR came from a woman aged 18-29 years with Graves' hyperthyroidism. Sequenced material: blood. The rearrangement joins TRBV7-8 to TRBJ1-1; a weak D match, TRBD1 (5 bases). Written as DNA, the CDR3 is TGTGCCAGCAGCTTAGAAGGGACGGTGGAGACTGAAGCTTTCTTT. Its translation is CASSLEGTVETEAFF.